This T cell receptor (beta chain) was identified during a study of patients and donors after allogeneic stem cell transplantation. MiXCR was run by TCRdb on the RT-PCR reads, yielding one entry per CDR3 protein. The sample holds more than 75,000 distinct CDR3 sequences; approximately 5.2% are singletons and the top ten take about 2.5%. This clonotype has a count of ten or more. Material for sequencing was blood, either unsorted or a sorted T cell fraction (not recorded which). The receptor was derived from a human donor who was either an allogeneic HSCT recipient or a stem cell or donor lymphocyte infusion donor (not recorded which). It is not recorded whose cells these are; they may come from a transplant donor.

CDR3 nucleotides: TGCAGTGCCGCAGAGACGGGGGGTGGATCACCCCTCCACTTT. Amino acids: CSAAETGGGSPLHF. This chain joins TRBV20-1 and TRBJ1-6; D perhaps matches TRBD1 (5 bases). Germline V gene lookup returns CDR1 DFQATT and CDR2 SNEGSKA (reference sequence). With 6 bases removed from V and 10 bases from J, the gap between germline ends came to 19 bases. The CDR3 is made up of 14 amino acids.